This is a list of T cell receptor beta chains from one sample in a study of T cell changes during pregnancy in multiple sclerosis. Assay used: immunoSEQ multiplex PCR; TCRdb lists only in-frame clones, some missing. The data show about 35,000 clones, roughly nine tenths seen once. Sequences were derived from CD4+ T cells from peripheral blood mononuclear cells, sampled in the second trimester of pregnancy. The source is a female donor with multiple sclerosis, enrolled in a pregnancy study. Both conserved end residues are part of each CDR3. A D gene is named only where the DNA matches it firmly. A clone size is listed for some rows: how often the clone was seen (once, few, many), or a class if it is expanded.

v_call: TRBV14; clone_size: NA; j_call: TRBJ2-2; d_call: NA; cdr3_aa: CASSQLGQQAAGELFF; cdr3_nt: TGTGCCAGCAGCCAACTAGGACAGCAGGCGGCCGGGGAGCTGTTTTTT
v_call: TRBV2; clone_size: once; j_call: TRBJ2-7; d_call: TRBD1; cdr3_aa: CASRPGTGAYEQYF; cdr3_nt: TGTGCCAGCAGGCCCGGGACAGGGGCCTACGAGCAGTACTTC
v_call: TRBV6-6; clone_size: NA; j_call: TRBJ2-1; d_call: TRBD2; cdr3_aa: CASGTSGTGEQFF; cdr3_nt: TGTGCCAGCGGGACTAGCGGTACGGGTGAGCAGTTCTTC
v_call: TRBV7-6; clone_size: NA; j_call: TRBJ2-7; d_call: TRBD1; cdr3_aa: CASSRTGQGYEQYF; cdr3_nt: TGTGCCAGCAGCCGAACGGGACAGGGGTACGAGCAGTACTTC
v_call: TRBV18; clone_size: NA; j_call: TRBJ2-7; d_call: NA; cdr3_aa: CASSPGYRATGEQYF; cdr3_nt: TGTGCCAGCTCACCGGGTTACAGGGCGACGGGGGAGCAGTACTTC
v_call: TRBV11-2; clone_size: NA; j_call: TRBJ2-7; d_call: NA; cdr3_aa: CASSSQDYEQYF; cdr3_nt: TGTGCCAGCAGCTCACAGGATTACGAGCAGTACTTC
v_call: TRBV21-1; clone_size: NA; j_call: TRBJ2-3; d_call: NA; cdr3_aa: CASSAKQRAGDTQYF; cdr3_nt: TGTGCCAGCAGCGCCAAGCAAAGGGCAGGGGATACGCAGTATTTT
v_call: TRBV7-7; clone_size: NA; j_call: TRBJ2-5; d_call: TRBD2; cdr3_aa: CASSSGLAGTQETQYF; cdr3_nt: TGTGCCAGCAGCTCGGGACTAGCGGGTACTCAAGAGACCCAGTACTTC
v_call: TRBV11-2; clone_size: NA; j_call: TRBJ2-2; d_call: NA; cdr3_aa: CASSLARGTGELFF; cdr3_nt: TGTGCCAGCAGCTTGGCCAGGGGCACCGGGGAGCTGTTTTTT
v_call: TRBV4-3; clone_size: NA; j_call: TRBJ1-2; d_call: TRBD1; cdr3_aa: CASSQDLLRDRDNTYGYTF; cdr3_nt: TGCGCCAGCAGCCAAGATCTTTTGCGGGACAGGGACAATACCTATGGCTACACCTTC
v_call: TRBV6-5; clone_size: NA; j_call: TRBJ1-1; d_call: TRBD1; cdr3_aa: CASSSKGATNTEAFF; cdr3_nt: TGTGCCAGCAGTTCGAAGGGGGCTACGAACACTGAAGCTTTCTTT
v_call: TRBV6-1; clone_size: once; j_call: TRBJ1-2; d_call: NA; cdr3_aa: CASSEQNYGYTF; cdr3_nt: TGTGCCAGCAGTGAGCAGAACTATGGCTACACCTTC
v_call: TRBV7-9; clone_size: NA; j_call: TRBJ1-4; d_call: NA; cdr3_aa: CASSPTGGGGNEKLFF; cdr3_nt: TGTGCCAGCAGCCCGACGGGGGGCGGGGGTAATGAAAAACTGTTTTTT
v_call: TRBV10-3; clone_size: NA; j_call: TRBJ1-3; d_call: TRBD1; cdr3_aa: CAISLGQGSGNTIYF; cdr3_nt: TGTGCCATCAGCCTGGGACAGGGGTCTGGAAACACCATATATTTT
v_call: TRBV5-1; clone_size: NA; j_call: TRBJ2-5; d_call: NA; cdr3_aa: CASSFIQQETQYF; cdr3_nt: TGCGCCAGCAGCTTCATCCAGCAAGAGACCCAGTACTTC
v_call: TRBV9; clone_size: NA; j_call: TRBJ2-7; d_call: NA; cdr3_aa: CASSLLGTPTYEQYF; cdr3_nt: TGTGCCAGCAGCTTGCTAGGGACACCCACCTACGAGCAGTACTTC
v_call: TRBV27; clone_size: NA; j_call: TRBJ1-5; d_call: TRBD1; cdr3_aa: CASSPWGSGGQPQHF; cdr3_nt: TGTGCCAGCAGTCCGTGGGGATCAGGGGGTCAGCCCCAGCATTTT
v_call: TRBV19; clone_size: NA; j_call: TRBJ2-3; d_call: NA; cdr3_aa: CASSRQSQGMGYTQYF; cdr3_nt: TGTGCCAGTAGCAGGCAGAGTCAGGGGATGGGGTATACGCAGTATTTT
v_call: TRBV30; clone_size: NA; j_call: TRBJ1-6; d_call: NA; cdr3_aa: CAWSVADNSPLHF; cdr3_nt: TGTGCCTGGAGTGTAGCCGATAATTCACCCCTCCACTTT
v_call: TRBV7-2; clone_size: NA; j_call: TRBJ2-2; d_call: NA; cdr3_aa: CASSLVMGARGELFF; cdr3_nt: TGTGCCAGCAGCTTAGTGATGGGGGCCCGAGGGGAGCTGTTTTTT
v_call: TRBV4-1; clone_size: medium-sized; j_call: TRBJ1-5; d_call: NA; cdr3_aa: CASSQESGDQPQHF; cdr3_nt: TGCGCCAGCAGCCAAGAATCAGGGGATCAGCCCCAGCATTTT
v_call: TRBV6-5; clone_size: once; j_call: TRBJ1-2; d_call: NA; cdr3_aa: CASSYSGVNGYTF; cdr3_nt: TGTGCCAGCAGTTACTCAGGAGTGAATGGCTACACCTTC
v_call: TRBV18; clone_size: NA; j_call: TRBJ1-6; d_call: NA; cdr3_aa: CASSPSFQGNSPLHF; cdr3_nt: TGTGCCAGCTCACCGAGCTTCCAGGGAAATTCACCCCTCCACTTT
v_call: TRBV20-1; clone_size: NA; j_call: TRBJ2-1; d_call: NA; cdr3_aa: CSAIGQNEQFF; cdr3_nt: TGCAGTGCCATCGGACAAAATGAGCAGTTCTTC
v_call: TRBV27; clone_size: few; j_call: TRBJ1-2; d_call: NA; cdr3_aa: CASSLGGENGYTF; cdr3_nt: TGTGCCAGCAGTTTAGGCGGCGAAAATGGCTACACCTTC
v_call: TRBV21-1; clone_size: NA; j_call: TRBJ2-6; d_call: NA; cdr3_aa: CASSKEGTDLPSRSGANVLTF; cdr3_nt: TGTGCCAGCAGCAAAGAAGGGACAGACCTACCCTCCCGCTCTGGGGCCAACGTCCTGACTTTC
v_call: TRBV9; clone_size: NA; j_call: TRBJ1-1; d_call: NA; cdr3_aa: CASSRGVRQVSF; cdr3_nt: TGTGCCAGCAGCCGGGGGGTTAGACAGGTTTCCTTT
v_call: TRBV7-2; clone_size: NA; j_call: TRBJ2-1; d_call: NA; cdr3_aa: CASSPMEGSYNEQFF; cdr3_nt: TGTGCCAGCAGCCCCATGGAGGGCTCGTACAATGAGCAGTTCTTC
v_call: TRBV2; clone_size: NA; j_call: TRBJ1-2; d_call: NA; cdr3_aa: CASSPEYGYTF; cdr3_nt: TGTGCCAGCAGTCCCGAGTATGGCTACACCTTC
v_call: TRBV19; clone_size: few; j_call: TRBJ2-6; d_call: NA; cdr3_aa: CASSNRDPGANVLTF; cdr3_nt: TGTGCCAGTAGCAACAGGGATCCCGGGGCCAACGTCCTGACTTTC
v_call: TRBV5-8; clone_size: NA; j_call: TRBJ1-3; d_call: NA; cdr3_aa: CASSLGLADISGNTIYF; cdr3_nt: TGTGCCAGCAGCTTGGGTCTGGCAGATATCTCTGGAAACACCATATATTTT
v_call: TRBV6-5; clone_size: NA; j_call: TRBJ1-6; d_call: TRBD1; cdr3_aa: CASSWSRDRVGSPLHF; cdr3_nt: TGTGCCAGCAGTTGGTCCCGGGACAGGGTTGGATCACCCCTCCACTTT
v_call: TRBV19; clone_size: NA; j_call: TRBJ2-1; d_call: NA; cdr3_aa: CASSPLAVSTYNEQFF; cdr3_nt: TGTGCCAGTAGCCCGCTTGCGGTATCTACCTACAATGAGCAGTTCTTC
v_call: TRBV7-2; clone_size: few; j_call: TRBJ1-2; d_call: NA; cdr3_aa: CASSPSWEGFVGYTF; cdr3_nt: TGTGCCAGCAGCCCCAGCTGGGAGGGCTTCGTTGGCTACACCTTC
v_call: TRBV6-4; clone_size: once; j_call: TRBJ2-1; d_call: TRBD2; cdr3_aa: CASSDLAGAYNEQFF; cdr3_nt: TGTGCCAGCAGTGACCTAGCGGGGGCCTACAATGAGCAGTTCTTC
v_call: TRBV4-1; clone_size: NA; j_call: TRBJ2-7; d_call: TRBD1; cdr3_aa: CASSPMTGDGSYEQYF; cdr3_nt: TGCGCCAGCAGCCCTATGACAGGGGACGGCTCCTACGAGCAGTACTTC
v_call: TRBV5-5; clone_size: NA; j_call: TRBJ1-3; d_call: NA; cdr3_aa: CASSFGPSSGNTIYF; cdr3_nt: TGTGCCAGCAGCTTTGGCCCCTCGTCCGGAAACACCATATATTTT
v_call: TRBV29-1; clone_size: NA; j_call: TRBJ1-3; d_call: NA; cdr3_aa: CSTTRGAGNTIYF; cdr3_nt: TGCAGCACGACTCGGGGGGCTGGAAACACCATATATTTT
v_call: TRBV27; clone_size: NA; j_call: TRBJ2-2; d_call: NA; cdr3_aa: CASSSPLAVNTGELFF; cdr3_nt: TGTGCCAGCAGTTCCCCTTTAGCAGTGAACACCGGGGAGCTGTTTTTT
v_call: TRBV25-1; clone_size: few; j_call: TRBJ2-6; d_call: NA; cdr3_aa: CASSEARGRNVLTF; cdr3_nt: TGTGCCAGCAGTGAAGCCCGAGGGAGGAACGTCCTGACTTTC
v_call: TRBV7-2; clone_size: once; j_call: TRBJ1-4; d_call: NA; cdr3_aa: CASSYYQNNEKLFF; cdr3_nt: TGTGCCAGCAGCTATTACCAGAACAATGAAAAACTGTTTTTT
v_call: TRBV19; clone_size: NA; j_call: TRBJ2-7; d_call: TRBD2; cdr3_aa: CASTTSRLAGLYEQYF; cdr3_nt: TGTGCCAGTACCACCTCCCGGCTAGCGGGCCTATACGAGCAGTACTTC
v_call: TRBV4-2; clone_size: NA; j_call: TRBJ1-2; d_call: NA; cdr3_aa: CASSSLPETANYGYTF; cdr3_nt: TGTGCCAGCAGCTCGCTCCCGGAGACGGCTAACTATGGCTACACCTTC
v_call: TRBV6-5; clone_size: NA; j_call: TRBJ2-5; d_call: TRBD1; cdr3_aa: CASRRGQGVWTQYF; cdr3_nt: TGTGCCAGCAGACGCGGACAGGGGGTATGGACCCAGTACTTC
v_call: TRBV25-1; clone_size: once; j_call: TRBJ2-7; d_call: NA; cdr3_aa: CASSEPGQAYEQYF; cdr3_nt: TGTGCCAGCAGTGAACCGGGACAAGCCTACGAGCAGTACTTC
v_call: TRBV9; clone_size: NA; j_call: TRBJ1-4; d_call: NA; cdr3_aa: CASSVAVWQRGEKLFF; cdr3_nt: TGTGCCAGCAGCGTAGCGGTATGGCAGCGCGGTGAAAAACTGTTTTTT
v_call: TRBV9; clone_size: NA; j_call: TRBJ2-7; d_call: NA; cdr3_aa: CASSVGMGPYEQYF; cdr3_nt: TGTGCCAGCAGCGTAGGGATGGGGCCCTACGAGCAGTACTTC
v_call: TRBV7-2; clone_size: NA; j_call: TRBJ1-3; d_call: NA; cdr3_aa: CASSLGGSSGNTIYF; cdr3_nt: TGTGCCAGCAGCTTAGGCGGAAGCTCTGGAAACACCATATATTTT
v_call: TRBV5-1; clone_size: NA; j_call: TRBJ1-3; d_call: NA; cdr3_aa: CASSPAGGGNTIYF; cdr3_nt: TGCGCCAGCAGCCCGGCGGGAGGCGGAAACACCATATATTTT